The present T cell receptor beta chain was sequenced within a study of a mutant IDH1 vaccine in newly diagnosed glioma. The overall study: Patients in the study were vaccinated eight times, receiving shots in weeks 1, 3, 5, 7, 11, 15, 19 and 23. Previous care, which was radiotherapy, temozolomide, or both, most often involved both.

This clone is a singleton in its sample. The antigen remains undetermined. Time point specified: week 23, last vaccination. Each dose delivered 300 ug of mutant IDH1 20-mer peptide subcutaneously with imiquimod. CDR1 MNHNS and CDR2 SASEGT come from the germline V gene. V lost 0 bases, J lost 7 bases, and 10 bases lay in between. The CDR3 consists of 14 residues. Repertoires were generated with immunoSEQ multiplex PCR, while TCRdb's copy carries only in-frame clones and drops some. The table has 40,000 to 45,000 clones, roughly 80% seen once. The genes are TRBV6-1 and TRBJ1-5; D is undetermined. The starting material was PBMCs, obtained from a glioma patient whose treatment included an IDH1 peptide vaccine. The sequence was collected from a man aged 50 to 59 with glioma. CDR3 nucleotides: TGTGCCAGCAGTGAAGCGGTGGGGAAACAGCCCCAGCATTTT. Translation: CASSEAVGKQPQHF.